Shown below are 23 T cell receptor beta chains from a single sample sequenced in a study of cytomegalovirus exposure and HLA in healthy donors. Generated by immunoSEQ multiplex PCR, the TCRdb table keeps only in-frame clones and is missing some. The data show a few hundred thousand clones, more than 80% seen once. The sequenced sample was PBMCs. These receptors originate from a woman aged 18-35 years in good health and CMV-seronegative.

The V and J genes are TRBV29-1 and TRBJ1-2; tentative D call: TRBD1 (6 bases). V lost 6 bases to trimming and J lost 1 base, with 12 bases between them. The CDR3 is made up of 13 amino acids. Per germline, CDR1 SQVTM and CDR2 ANQGSEA. CDR3 protein: CSVEGGFNYGYTF. The DNA of the CDR3 is TGCAGCGTGGAGGGGGGGTTTAACTATGGCTACACCTTC.

This chain connects TRBV5-1 to TRBJ1-1; D is possibly TRBD1 (6 bases). This CDR3 has 14 amino acids. Germline CDR1 reads SGHRS; CDR2 reads YFSETQ. The V end lost 0 bases, the J end lost 7 bases, and 13 bases lay between the germline ends. The CDR3 reads CASSLVWGQSEAFF. In nucleotides, the CDR3 is TGCGCCAGCAGCTTGGTATGGGGGCAGAGTGAAGCTTTCTTT.

The chain recombines TRBV28 with TRBJ2-2, with a possible D match to TRBD2 (6 bases). Trimming took 3 bases from V and 1 from J, leaving 18 bases between them. Looked up from germline, CDR1 is MDHEN and CDR2 is SYDVKM. The CDR3 runs to 18 residues. CDR3 region: CASSFNLLRGGNTGELFF. CDR3 nucleotides: TGTGCCAGCAGTTTCAACTTATTAAGGGGAGGGAACACCGGGGAGCTGTTTTTT.

V and J are TRBV25-1 and TRBJ2-7, with 9 bases identical to TRBD2. Germline V lookup: CDR1 MGHDK, CDR2 SYGVNS. V lost 6 bases, J lost 0 bases, and 3 bases stayed unmatched. CDR3 length: 14 residues. The CDR3 region is CASRASGASYEQYF. The CDR3 nucleotides are TGTGCCAGCAGAGCTAGCGGGGCCTCCTACGAGCAGTACTTC.

The rearrangement links TRBV2 to TRBJ2-4; tentative D call: TRBD2 (6 bases). The CDR3 runs to 16 residues. CDR1 SNHLY and CDR2 FYNNEI come from the germline V gene. V was trimmed by 3 bases and J by 0 bases, leaving 12 bases between them. CDR3 region: CASSDGLGGAKNIQYF. CDR3 coding DNA: TGTGCCAGCAGTGATGGGTTGGGGGGAGCCAAAAACATTCAGTACTTC.

The gene calls are TRBV27 and TRBJ1-4; 8 bases match TRBD1. J was trimmed by 8 bases and V by 2 bases; bases with no gene match: 4. CDR1 and CDR2 (germline): MNHEY, SMNVEV (reference sequence). This CDR3 is built from 14 residues. Here the CDR3 DNA reads TGTGCCAGCAGTTTACAGGGGGCTGCAGAAAAACTGTTTTTT. Encoded protein: CASSLQGAAEKLFF.

The rearrangement links TRBV27 to TRBJ1-5; TRBD1 is a possible D gene (5 bases). This CDR3 has 15 amino acids. Germline V gives CDR1 MNHEY, CDR2 SMNVEV (reference sequence). V lost 6 bases and J lost 0, with 12 bases in between. The CDR3 spells CASRYGHNSNQPQHF. Written as DNA, the CDR3 is TGTGCCAGCAGATATGGACACAATAGCAATCAGCCCCAGCATTTT.

The gene calls are TRBV7-9 and TRBJ2-5; D not certain. This CDR3 has 11 amino acids. Trimming shortened V by 5 bases and J by 5 bases, and 6 bases separated the two germline ends. Germline-derived CDR1 and CDR2 are SEHNR and FQNEAQ (reference sequence). As DNA, the CDR3 is TGTGCCAGCAGCGTCCTCGAGACCCAGTACTTC. Amino acid sequence: CASSVLETQYF. The full variable domain, rest sourced from reference TRBV7-9 and TRBJ2-5, is DTGVSQNPRHKITKRGQNVTFRCDPISEHNRLYWYRQTLGQGPEFLTYFQNEAQLEKSRLLSDRFSAERPKGSFSTLEIQRTEQGDSAMYLCASSVLETQYFGPGTRLLVL.

This chain links TRBV7-6 with TRBJ2-1; D is undetermined. The CDR3 has 16 amino acids. V was shortened by 2 bases and J by 0 bases, with 11 bases between the two germline ends. Germline V CDR1 and CDR2: SGHVS, FNYEAQ. The CDR3 DNA reads as TGTGCCAGCAGCTTACAACCCAGAAGCTCCTACAATGAGCAGTTCTTC. It yields the protein CASSLQPRSSYNEQFF.

This clone appeared a few times. The CDR3 coding sequence is TGCGCCAGCAGCCTGGGTTTGCAGAAATATGGCTACACCTTC. Translation gives CASSLGLQKYGYTF. This sequence joins TRBV5-1 and TRBJ1-2, with D hard to call. V dropped 4 bases and J dropped 5 bases, with 15 bases sitting between them. Germline V CDR1 and CDR2: SGHRS, YFSETQ. The CDR3 runs to 14 residues.

This clone appeared once. The chain has TRBV27 and TRBJ2-5; no clear D. The CDR3 extends over 14 amino acids. Germline V gene sequence: CDR1 MNHEY, CDR2 SMNVEV (reference sequence). V shed 2 bases and J shed 1 base, with 8 bases lying between them. The CDR3 DNA reads as TGTGCCAGCAGTTTAGGTCCGGGCCAAGAGACCCAGTACTTC. This codes for CASSLGPGQETQYF.

The CDR3 here is CASSEGTGSGEQYF. In DNA, the CDR3 is TGTGCCAGCAGTGAAGGGACAGGGTCCGGCGAGCAGTACTTC. This chain uses TRBV2 with TRBJ2-7; TRBD1 matches at 8 bases. Unmatched junction bases numbered 5, after V lost 1 base and J lost 6 bases. Looked up from germline, CDR1 is SNHLY and CDR2 is FYNNEI. The CDR3 loop spans 14 amino acids.

The V gene is TRBV4-1, the J gene TRBJ2-1; 9 positions agree with TRBD1. V gave up 4 bases and J gave up 9 bases; unmatched junction bases: 4. There are 13 residues in the CDR3. Germline V gene lookup returns CDR1 MGHRA and CDR2 YSYEKL. The CDR3 DNA reads as TGCGCCAGCAGCCCGGGACAGGGTCCTGAGCAGTTCTTC. Translated, it gives CASSPGQGPEQFF.

This clone is a singleton in its sample. The chain has TRBV7-8 and TRBJ1-5; TRBD1 might be the D (6 bases). V lost 3 bases and J lost 4, with 10 bases in between. Germline-derived CDR1 and CDR2 are SGHVS and FQNEAQ. CDR3 length equals 14 residues. CDR3 DNA: TGTGCCAGCAGCTTTGGGGGCGAGAATCAGCCCCAGCATTTT. Its translation is CASSFGGENQPQHF.

The gene calls are TRBV28 and TRBJ2-3, with 9 bases that match TRBD2. CDR1 and CDR2 from the germline V gene are MDHEN and SYDVKM. The junction had 5 bases not matched to a gene; V was cut back by 5 bases and J by 2 bases. The CDR3 is made up of 15 amino acids. CDR3 in DNA: TGTGCCAGCAGTCCGAGCGGGGGGACCACAGATACGCAGTATTTT. Translation: CASSPSGGTTDTQYF.

The count of this clone is one. J is TRBJ1-1 and V is TRBV7-9; D gene uncertain. Germline CDR1 SEHNR, CDR2 FQNEAQ (reference sequence). This CDR3 contains 12 residues. The germline V and J ends were trimmed by 5 bases and 5 bases, with 9 bases remaining between them. The CDR3: CASSRLETEAFF. For the CDR3, the DNA is TGTGCCAGCAGCCGCCTGGAGACTGAAGCTTTCTTT.

This sequence joins TRBV7-7 and TRBJ2-1; 7 bases align to TRBD2. The J segment lost 4 bases and the V segment lost 5 bases, leaving 23 bases of the junction unmatched. CDR1 and CDR2 (germline): SSHAT, FNYEAQ (reference sequence). The CDR3 runs 20 residues. The CDR3 DNA sequence: TGTGCCAGCAGCCCTCGCCTTTGGGGGAGGGCCTCTAGGATATACAATGAGCAGTTCTTC. Residues: CASSPRLWGRASRIYNEQFF.

This sequence joins TRBV29-1 and TRBJ1-1, with TRBD1 as a possible D gene (6 bases). Germline lookup yields CDR1 SQVTM and CDR2 ANQGSEA. V lost 8 bases, J lost 3 bases, and 22 bases lay in between. The CDR3 spans 15 residues. DNA of the CDR3: TGCAGCAGCCACAGGGTCGGGTTTAGTGACACTGAAGCTTTCTTT. This codes for CSSHRVGFSDTEAFF.

This sequence joins TRBV19 and TRBJ1-2; 8 bases map to TRBD1. J gave up 1 base and V 2 bases, and 9 bases lay outside the gene matches. There are 17 residues in the CDR3. CDR1 LNHDA and CDR2 SQIVND come from the germline V gene (reference sequence). The CDR3: CASSISLRGRLNYGYTF. DNA of the CDR3: TGTGCCAGTAGTATATCCCTCAGGGGGCGGCTTAACTATGGCTACACCTTC.

The V gene is TRBV19, the J gene TRBJ1-2, with D unclear. V lost 3 bases and J lost 8, with 7 bases in between. Per germline, CDR1 LNHDA and CDR2 SQIVND (reference sequence). CDR3 length equals 11 residues. As DNA, the CDR3 is TGTGCCAGTAGTATGGGCCTCGGCTACACCTTC. Translation: CASSMGLGYTF. The full variable domain, completed using reference TRBV19 and TRBJ1-2, is DGGITQSPKYLFRKEGQNVTLSCEQNLNHDAMYWYRQDPGQGLRLIYYSQIVNDFQKGDIAEGYSVSREKKESFPLTVTSAQKNPTAFYLCASSMGLGYTFGSGTRLTVV.

The J gene is TRBJ2-2, the V gene TRBV11-3, with TRBD1 matching over 9 bases. This CDR3 region has 16 residues. Per the germline V gene, CDR1 is SGHNT and CDR2 is YENEEA. V shed 1 base, J shed 4 bases, and the junction held 4 bases outside the gene matches. DNA of the CDR3: TGTGCCAGCAGCTTAGCGAGGACAGGGGCCACCGGGGAGCTGTTTTTT. As protein: CASSLARTGATGELFF.

The chain combines TRBV5-6 with TRBJ2-7, with 10 nucleotides matching TRBD1. Per germline, CDR1 SGHDT and CDR2 YYEEEE. The CDR3 is made up of 15 amino acids. With 3 bases clipped from V and 2 bases from J, the junction kept 5 bases outside the gene matches. CDR3 sequence (DNA): TGTGCCAGCAGCTCACCCGGGACAGGGGCCTACGAGCAGTACTTC. It specifies CASSSPGTGAYEQYF. The full variable domain, completed using reference TRBV5-6 and TRBJ2-7, is DAGVTQSPTHLIKTRGQQVTLRCSPKSGHDTVSWYQQALGQGPQFIFQYYEEEERQRGNFPDRFSGHQFPNYSSELNVNALLLGDSALYLCASSSPGTGAYEQYFGPGTRLTVT.

V gene TRBV10-2 combines with J gene TRBJ2-2, with a weak D call TRBD2 (6 bases). V dropped 6 bases and J dropped 5 bases, with 13 bases sitting between them. The CDR3 totals 14 residues. Germline V lookup: CDR1 WSHSY, CDR2 SAAADI. CDR3 in DNA: TGCGCCAGCAGAGAGGAGGGCCGGACCGGGGAGCTGTTTTTT. Residues: CASREEGRTGELFF.